This T cell receptor (beta chain) was identified in a study of technical replicates of blood from several donors. This clone was counted a single time. Sequenced by immunoSEQ multiplex PCR; TCRdb stores in-frame clones only, minus some. The data show about 59,000 clones, approximately 87% seen once. Trimming took off 3 bases at V and 7 bases at J, with 6 bases between the two ends. Germline CDR1 SQVTM, CDR2 ANQGSEA. This CDR3 comprises 10 residues. The source is a human donor in good health. Some clones in this sample may be carry-over from other donors' samples. Sequenced: PBMCs. This chain links TRBV29-1 with TRBJ1-2; D perhaps matches TRBD1 (5 bases). CDR3 region: CSVEQGGYTF. The DNA for the CDR3 is TGCAGCGTTGAGCAGGGTGGCTACACCTTC.